These T cell receptor beta chains were read from a single sample in a study of cytomegalovirus exposure and HLA in healthy donors. Sequencing used immunoSEQ multiplex PCR; TCRdb keeps in-frame clones, though not all of them. The table has about 150,000 clones, roughly 84% seen once. Source material: PBMCs. The receptors originated from a boy aged 2 to 10 in good health and CMV-seronegative. CDR3s include the opening cysteine and the closing phenylalanine or tryptophan. The order of the fields is clone size, J gene, V gene, D gene, CDR3 length, CDR3 protein, CDR3 DNA. D genes are given only for firm matches. Size tells how often a clone was seen (once, few, many) or the class of an expanded clone, and some rows leave it out.

size: NA; J: TRBJ2-3; V: TRBV5-1; D: TRBD2; length: 15; CDR3: CASTRSGLAPDTQYF; DNA: TGCGCCAGCACCAGGTCGGGACTAGCGCCAGATACGCAGTATTTT
size: NA; J: TRBJ2-3; V: TRBV7-6; D: NA; length: 14; CDR3: CASSLGGNADTQYF; DNA: TGTGCCAGCAGCTTAGGCGGGAACGCAGATACGCAGTATTTT
size: NA; J: TRBJ1-1; V: TRBV6-1; D: NA; length: 15; CDR3: CASSAAQGYNTEAFF; DNA: TGTGCCAGCAGTGCCGCGCAGGGCTATAACACTGAAGCTTTCTTT
size: NA; J: TRBJ2-2; V: TRBV7-2; D: NA; length: 19; CDR3: CASSSISFAGKVSLRELFF; DNA: TGTGCCAGCAGCTCCATAAGTTTTGCGGGGAAGGTCTCACTCAGGGAGCTGTTTTTT
size: NA; J: TRBJ1-1; V: TRBV19; D: NA; length: 16; CDR3: CASSIIGVLPNTEAFF; DNA: TGTGCCAGTAGTATTATAGGGGTCCTCCCGAACACTGAAGCTTTCTTT
size: NA; J: TRBJ1-2; V: TRBV7-8; D: NA; length: 12; CDR3: CASSLALRDYTF; DNA: TGTGCCAGCAGCTTAGCGCTCAGGGATTACACCTTC
size: NA; J: TRBJ1-2; V: TRBV10-3; D: NA; length: 13; CDR3: CAISEAGDYGYTF; DNA: TGTGCCATCAGTGAAGCAGGGGACTATGGCTACACCTTC
size: few; J: TRBJ2-3; V: TRBV6-6; D: NA; length: 14; CDR3: CASGGGYRGDTQYF; DNA: TGTGCCAGCGGAGGGGGCTACCGAGGAGATACGCAGTATTTT
size: once; J: TRBJ2-6; V: TRBV6-5; D: NA; length: 15; CDR3: CASSSSLSGANVLTF; DNA: TGTGCCAGCAGTTCCAGTCTCTCTGGGGCCAACGTCCTGACTTTC
size: NA; J: TRBJ1-5; V: TRBV7-2; D: NA; length: 15; CDR3: CASSLVSGEDQPQHF; DNA: TGTGCCAGCAGCTTAGTGAGCGGGGAAGATCAGCCCCAGCATTTT
size: NA; J: TRBJ1-1; V: TRBV29-1; D: NA; length: 11; CDR3: CSVEDNGQAFF; DNA: TGCAGCGTTGAAGACAACGGTCAAGCTTTCTTT
size: NA; J: TRBJ2-1; V: TRBV6-5; D: TRBD2; length: 16; CDR3: CASSYFPGGGGNEQFF; DNA: TGTGCCAGCAGTTACTTCCCGGGGGGCGGGGGGAATGAGCAGTTCTTC
size: once; J: TRBJ1-6; V: TRBV5-6; D: NA; length: 16; CDR3: CASSLFASSYNSPLHF; DNA: TGTGCCAGCAGCTTGTTTGCGAGCTCCTATAATTCACCCCTCCACTTT